This TCR beta chain was sequenced in a study of radiotherapy plus CTLA-4 blockade in lung cancer. Turning to the study itself: An objective response was seen in 15% to 20% of patients, and disease control in around 33%. Findings of the study overall: It was early blood T cell clone dynamics, with interferon-beta, that reportedly best predicted response.

This clone appeared a few times. Its specificity is unknown. The CDR3 contains 15 residues. Germline V CDR1 and CDR2: SGHNT, YYREEE (reference sequence). Data came from immunoSEQ multiplex PCR; TCRdb stores just in-frame clones and leaves some out. The sample yields some 35,000 clones, approximately 89% seen once. This receptor was obtained from a human donor with non-small cell lung cancer who had stable disease on radiotherapy plus ipilimumab. The starting material was peripheral blood, obtained from a patient treated with radiotherapy plus ipilimumab. V usage is TRBV5-4 and J usage is TRBJ2-5, with a tentative D call TRBD1 (5 bases). The DNA end is more similar to TRBJ2-7, so the J call may be wrong. The CDR3 DNA is TGTGCCAGCAGCTTCAGGCGACAGCATCCCTACGAGCAGTACTTC. Amino acids: CASSFRRQHPYEQYF.